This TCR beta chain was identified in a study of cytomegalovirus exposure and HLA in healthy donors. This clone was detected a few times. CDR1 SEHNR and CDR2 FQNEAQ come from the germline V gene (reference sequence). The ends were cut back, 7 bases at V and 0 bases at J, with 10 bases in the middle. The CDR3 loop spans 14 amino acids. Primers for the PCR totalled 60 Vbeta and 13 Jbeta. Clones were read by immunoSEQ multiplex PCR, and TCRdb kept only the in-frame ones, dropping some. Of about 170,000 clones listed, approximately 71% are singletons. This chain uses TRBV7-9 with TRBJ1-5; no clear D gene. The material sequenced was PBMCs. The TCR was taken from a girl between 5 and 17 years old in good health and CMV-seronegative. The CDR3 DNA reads TGTGCCAGCACTAGGGAGGGTAGCAATCAGCCCCAGCATTTT. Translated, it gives CASTREGSNQPQHF.